This TCR beta chain was found in a study of blood T cells in healthy people across ages. Findings of the study overall: A strong correlation between TCR beta diversity and naive T cell percentage was seen. More naive CD4+ cells and higher diversity were found in long-lived than in aged donors. There was no known CMV status for donors, so expanded clonotype changes were possibly confounded. A conclusive naive versus antigen-experienced comparison was prevented by the unsorted PBMCs.

The authors ran a second PCR of about 6 to 12 cycles using a sample-barcoded 5' primer and a J-beta primer mix. One entry per CDR3 protein results from TCRdb running MiXCR on the 5' RACE reads. Here the sample spans under 2,000,000 distinct CDR3 sequences, 49% being singletons. Germline trimming cut 6 bases from V and 3 bases from J; bases unmatched to any gene: 4. The CDR3 totals 13 residues. Germline lookup yields CDR1 SQVTM and CDR2 ANQGSEA. As concerns this clonotype: Its target is unknown.

This TCR came from a woman aged 40 to 55 in good health. The source material was blood. The chain has TRBV29-1 and TRBJ1-1; the match to TRBD1 covers 10 bases. CDR3 protein: CSVADRGYTEAFF. The CDR3 DNA sequence: TGCAGCGTCGCGGACAGGGGGTACACTGAAGCTTTCTTT.